One sample yielded the 23 T cell receptor beta chains listed below, sequenced in a study of blood T cell repertoires in COVID-19. Assay: immunoSEQ multiplex PCR; the TCRdb copy retains only in-frame clones and omits some. The sample yields fewer than 110,000 clones, approximately 84% seen once. Sequenced sample: peripheral blood. These receptors came from a human donor in a cohort sampled during active COVID-19.

The chain joins TRBV5-5 to TRBJ1-4; TRBD1 matches 7 bases. Germline assignment: CDR1 SGHKS and CDR2 YYEKEE (reference sequence). The CDR3 is 18 residues long. The ends lost 0 bases at V and 2 bases at J; junction bases unmatched: 10. In DNA, the CDR3 is TGTGCCAGCAGCTTGGTGGGTGGTGACAGGGTGACTAATGAAAAACTGTTTTTT. Translating gives CASSLVGGDRVTNEKLFF.

The chain uses TRBV9 and TRBJ1-1, with 8 bases matching TRBD1. Germline trimming cut 6 bases from V and 0 bases from J; bases unmatched to any gene: 4. The CDR3 runs 14 residues. Germline CDR1 and CDR2: SGDLS and YYNGEE. CDR3 residues: CASTRDRMNTEAFF. The CDR3 DNA follows: TGTGCCAGCACGCGGGACAGGATGAACACTGAAGCTTTCTTT.

This rearrangement joins TRBV5-1 to TRBJ2-1; TRBD1 is a possible D gene (6 bases). Germline loops: CDR1 SGHRS, CDR2 YFSETQ. This CDR3 has 16 amino acids. The germline V and J ends were trimmed by 4 bases and 8 bases, with 22 bases remaining between them. The CDR3 DNA follows: TGCGCCAGCAGCGCGCAGGGGTATTATGGCCAGGATGAGCAGTTCTTC. It codes for CASSAQGYYGQDEQFF.

The chain links TRBV10-2 to TRBJ2-7; 10 positions match TRBD1. The CDR3 contains 14 residues. Germline lookup yields CDR1 WSHSY and CDR2 SAAADI. J gave up 4 bases and V 8 bases, and 8 bases lay outside the gene matches. The CDR3 protein is CASASGTGAYEQYF. CDR3 nucleotide sequence: TGCGCCAGCGCCTCCGGGACAGGGGCTTACGAGCAGTACTTC.

This clone was recorded once. Here the CDR3 reads CASSLAAAGRENTEAFF. The CDR3 coding sequence is TGTGCCAGCAGCTTAGCGGCGGCAGGGAGGGAGAACACTGAAGCTTTCTTT. The J gene is TRBJ1-1, the V gene TRBV7-6; TRBD1 might be the D (5 bases). V was pared by 0 bases and J by 1 base, with 15 bases between. The CDR3 is 17 residues long. The germline gives CDR1 SGHVS, CDR2 FNYEAQ.

This clone occurred a few times. CDR3 nucleotide sequence: TGTGCCAGCAGCTTGACAGCTGGAAACACCATATATTTT. Protein product: CASSLTAGNTIYF. The chain couples TRBV5-5 to TRBJ1-3; D uncertain. The CDR3 covers 13 residues. CDR1 and CDR2 (germline): SGHKS, YYEKEE (reference sequence). Trimming pared 1 base from V and 2 bases from J, leaving 4 bases between. Combining the CDR3 with reference TRBV5-5 and TRBJ1-3 gives the whole variable domain DAGVTQSPTHLIKTRGQQVTLRCSPISGHKSVSWYQQVLGQGPQFIFQYYEKEERGRGNFPDRFSARQFPNYSSELNVNALLLGDSALYLCASSLTAGNTIYFGEGSWLTVV.

The chain recombines TRBV5-6 with TRBJ2-7, with a tentative D call TRBD2 (5 bases). Germline lookup yields CDR1 SGHDT and CDR2 YYEEEE. V lost 4 bases to trimming and J lost 3 bases, with 17 bases between them. The CDR3 sequence is 15 residues long. The DNA for the CDR3 is TGTGCCAGCAGCGCTGGAATTGGGAGTAGCTACGAGCAGTACTTC. Amino acid sequence: CASSAGIGSSYEQYF. The full variable domain, with the rest looked up from reference TRBV5-6 and TRBJ2-7, is DAGVTQSPTHLIKTRGQQVTLRCSPKSGHDTVSWYQQALGQGPQFIFQYYEEEERQRGNFPDRFSGHQFPNYSSELNVNALLLGDSALYLCASSAGIGSSYEQYFGPGTRLTVT.

This chain uses TRBV5-1 with TRBJ1-4; 7 positions agree with TRBD1. Germline lookup yields CDR1 SGHRS and CDR2 YFSETQ. The CDR3 length is 13 residues. Unmatched junction bases numbered 5, after V lost 4 bases and J lost 8 bases. The DNA of the CDR3 is TGCGCCAGCAGCGCAGGGGGTCGGGAAAAACTGTTTTTT. This gives the protein CASSAGGREKLFF.

The chain recombines TRBV9 with TRBJ2-5; 12 bases are shared with TRBD2. The CDR3 extends over 16 amino acids. The V gene's germline CDR1 is SGDLS and CDR2 YYNGEE. The J segment lost 1 base and the V segment lost 3 bases, leaving 4 bases of the junction unmatched. The CDR3 region has the DNA TGTGCCAGCAGCGCCCCTAGCGGGGGGGCCCAAGAGACCCAGTACTTC. This codes for CASSAPSGGAQETQYF.

The gene calls are TRBV7-2 and TRBJ2-7; 12 nucleotides line up with TRBD2. V shed 1 base and J 0 bases; nucleotides not matched to a gene: 7. Germline CDR1 SGHTA, CDR2 FQGNSA. There are 18 residues in the CDR3. CDR3 DNA sequence: TGTGCCAGCAGCTTAGGTACTAGCGGGAGGACGCTCTCCTACGAGCAGTACTTC. Protein product: CASSLGTSGRTLSYEQYF.

The chain couples TRBV3-1 (or the pseudogene TRBV3-2) to TRBJ2-7, with 9 bases aligning to TRBD1. With V trimmed by 0 bases and J by 3 bases, 3 bases remained unmatched. The CDR3 contains 15 residues. CDR1 is LGHDT and CDR2 is YNNKEL in the germline V gene (reference sequence). The CDR3 spells CASSQDTGGFYEQYF. CDR3 coding DNA: TGTGCCAGCAGCCAAGATACAGGGGGCTTCTACGAGCAGTACTTC.

This chain connects TRBV6-5 to TRBJ2-1, with D unresolved. The V end lost 6 bases, the J end lost 5 bases, and 2 bases lay between the germline ends. CDR1 and CDR2 from the germline V gene are MNHEY and SVGAGI. The CDR3 runs to 10 residues. As DNA, the CDR3 is TGTGCCAGCAGCGACAATGAGCAGTTCTTC. The encoded protein is CASSDNEQFF.

The V and J genes are TRBV2 and TRBJ1-5, with 8 bases identical to TRBD1. Germline CDR1 SNHLY, CDR2 FYNNEI. V lost 3 bases and J lost 2; bases outside the gene matches: 12. CDR3 length: 18 residues. CDR3 residues: CASSDFPQGAWGNQPQHF. CDR3 DNA sequence: TGTGCCAGCAGTGATTTCCCCCAGGGGGCGTGGGGCAATCAGCCCCAGCATTTT. Full variable domain (remainder filled in from reference TRBV2 and TRBJ1-5): EPEVTQTPSHQVTQMGQEVILRCVPISNHLYFYWYRQILGQKVEFLVSFYNNEISEKSEIFDDQFSVERPDGSNFTLKIRSTKLEDSAMYFCASSDFPQGAWGNQPQHFGDGTRLSIL.

This clone is a singleton in its sample. The chain recombines TRBV28 with TRBJ1-1, with D possibly matching TRBD1 (5 bases). V was trimmed by 6 bases and J by 1 base, leaving 15 bases between them. CDR3 size: 15 residues. The germline V gene encodes CDR1 MDHEN and CDR2 SYDVKM. CDR3 sequence reads: CASRQVEVKNTEAFF. In nucleotides, the CDR3 is TGTGCCAGCAGACAGGTAGAGGTTAAGAACACTGAAGCTTTCTTT.

This chain connects TRBV6-2 or TRBV6-3 to TRBJ1-6, with 11 positions matching TRBD1. V gave up 6 bases and J gave up 9 bases; unmatched junction bases: 7. Germline V CDR1 and CDR2: MNHEY, SVGEGT. This CDR3 is 15 amino acids long. In nucleotides, the CDR3 is TGTGCCAGCAGCCCGGACAGGGGGCTGGGTTCACCCCTCCACTTT. It codes for CASSPDRGLGSPLHF.

The chain recombines TRBV9 with TRBJ2-3, with TRBD2 identical over 8 bases. Germline V gives CDR1 SGDLS, CDR2 YYNGEE. The V segment lost 0 bases and the J segment 4 bases; nucleotides outside the gene matches: 4. The CDR3 spans 15 residues. The CDR3, as DNA: TGTGCCAGCAGCGTAGGAGCGGGAGCGCCAGATACGCAGTATTTT. The encoded protein is CASSVGAGAPDTQYF.

The rearrangement uses TRBV5-6 and TRBJ2-3, with 13 nucleotides matching TRBD2. Germline values: CDR1 SGHDT, CDR2 YYEEEE. The CDR3 covers 19 residues. V was pared by 2 bases and J by 2 bases, with 11 bases of the junction left unmatched. CDR3 in amino acids: CASSFRLAGGGFVTDTQYF. In DNA form, the CDR3 reads TGTGCCAGCAGCTTCAGACTAGCGGGGGGAGGATTTGTCACAGATACGCAGTATTTT.

As concerns this clone: The junction departs from the called germline gene at one end, perhaps through a read error. The V and J genes are TRBV29-1 and TRBJ2-7; possible D gene TRBD2, 7 bases. Germline values: CDR1 SQVTM, CDR2 ANQGSEA. The CDR3 has 12 residues. CDR3 region: CSVDGGPYGQYF. In DNA, the CDR3 is TGCAGCGTTGACGGGGGGCCCTACGGGCAGTACTTC.

This clone appeared once. The rearrangement joins TRBV5-6 to TRBJ2-5; 9 bases line up with TRBD2. Germline CDR1 is SGHDT and CDR2 is YYEEEE. Trimming took 1 base from V and 1 from J; bases not matched to a gene: 5. CDR3 length: 16 amino acids. CDR3 residues: CASSLSLAGTQETQYF. CDR3 DNA: TGTGCCAGCAGCTTGAGTCTAGCGGGGACCCAAGAGACCCAGTACTTC.

The J gene is TRBJ1-3, the V gene TRBV7-8; D is uncertain. Germline values: CDR1 SGHVS, CDR2 FQNEAQ. This CDR3 contains 16 residues. V was clipped by 1 base and J by 0 bases, with 10 bases between them. This CDR3 reads CASSLVPESSGNTIYF. The CDR3 nucleotides read TGTGCCAGCAGCTTAGTCCCTGAGAGCTCTGGAAACACCATATATTTT.

The rearrangement uses TRBV13 and TRBJ2-7, with 11 bases identical to TRBD2. Germline V gives CDR1 PRHDT, CDR2 FYEKMQ (reference sequence). CDR3 length: 15 amino acids. V lost 3 bases to trimming and J lost 2 bases; unmatched junction nucleotides: 3. The CDR3 reads CASSFLAGGAYEQYF. The DNA of the CDR3 is TGTGCCAGCAGCTTTCTAGCGGGGGGAGCCTACGAGCAGTACTTC. Complete variable domain (other parts from reference TRBV13 and TRBJ2-7): AAGVIQSPRHLIKEKRETATLKCYPIPRHDTVYWYQQGPGQDPQFLISFYEKMQSDKGSIPDRFSAQQFSDYHSELNMSSLELGDSALYFCASSFLAGGAYEQYFGPGTRLTVT.

The chain has TRBV11-3 and TRBJ2-2; D perhaps matches TRBD1 (6 bases). Germline CDR1 is SGHNT and CDR2 is YENEEA. The CDR3 covers 16 residues. Trimming removed 5 bases from V and 3 bases from J, with 16 bases in between. The CDR3 sequence: CASSPRGGQDTGELFF. The DNA for the CDR3 is TGTGCCAGCAGCCCACGAGGGGGACAAGACACCGGGGAGCTGTTTTTT.

This chain joins TRBV21-1 and TRBJ2-5; the D call in the table, TRBD1, was not verified against the DNA. TRBV21-1 is a documented pseudogene. The CDR3 consists of 14 residues. This chain's CDR3 is CASSNGQGQETQYF. The DNA of the CDR3 is TGTGCCAGCAGCAACGGGCAGGGGCAAGAGACCCAGTACTTC.